Included here is one T cell receptor (beta chain) sequence, with context. This sample is part of a study of OX40 agonist ivuxolimab in advanced cancers. Cycle 7 day 1, cycle 4 day 1, and baseline were the timepoints at which blood was sampled. The assay was immunoSEQ multiplex PCR, and TCRdb's table has in-frame clones only and misses some. The table includes about 69,000 clones, roughly 90% detected once. The origin of this receptor is an adult with an advanced solid tumor such as melanoma, head and neck, liver or kidney cancer. The sample consisted of CD4+ or CD8+ T cells sorted from blood, taken in a trial of the OX40 agonist ivuxolimab.

This CDR3 is CASSEYGGRAETQYF. CDR3 DNA sequence: TGTGCCAGCAGTGAATATGGCGGGAGGGCTGAGACCCAGTACTTC. The rearrangement joins TRBV25-1 to TRBJ2-5; TRBD2 agrees at 9 bases. The germline V gene has CDR1 MGHDK and CDR2 SYGVNS. The CDR3 covers 15 residues. The junction had 4 bases not matched to a gene; V was cut back by 0 bases and J by 5 bases.